Described below is a single T cell receptor beta chain sequence and its context. Possible read error: a much larger clone is one base away. The sample originates from a study of blood T cells in healthy people across ages. V gave up 5 bases and J gave up 6 bases; unmatched junction bases: 7. Germline V gene data show CDR1 as MDHEN and CDR2 as SYDVKM. The CDR3 length is 14 residues. With a J-beta primer mix and a sample-barcoded 5' primer, a second PCR ran about 7 to 11 cycles. TCRdb re-called the 5' RACE reads through MiXCR, storing one row per CDR3 protein. Of roughly 680,000 distinct CDR3 sequences listed, 52% are singletons.

The TCR was taken from a woman aged 80 or over in good health. The specimen sequenced was blood. V usage is TRBV28 and J usage is TRBJ2-5; 9 bases agree with TRBD1. This chain's CDR3 is CASSPRTGAKTQYF. The CDR3 DNA reads TGTGCCAGCAGTCCTCGGACAGGGGCAAAGACCCAGTACTTC.